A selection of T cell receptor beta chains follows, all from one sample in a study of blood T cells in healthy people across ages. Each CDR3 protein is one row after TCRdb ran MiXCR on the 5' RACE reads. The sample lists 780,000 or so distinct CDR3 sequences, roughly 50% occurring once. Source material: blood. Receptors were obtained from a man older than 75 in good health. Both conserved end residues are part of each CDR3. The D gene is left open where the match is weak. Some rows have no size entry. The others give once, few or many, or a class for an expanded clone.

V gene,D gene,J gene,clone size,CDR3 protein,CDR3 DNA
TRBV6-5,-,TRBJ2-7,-,CASRPRGHREQYF,TGTGCCAGCAGACCAAGGGGCCACCGCGAGCAGTACTTC
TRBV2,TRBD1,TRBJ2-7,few,CASSETGQGVYEQYF,TGTGCCAGCAGTGAAACGGGACAGGGGGTGTACGAGCAGTACTTC
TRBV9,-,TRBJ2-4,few,CASSVEARKSIQYF,TGTGCCAGCAGCGTAGAGGCTAGAAAAAGCATTCAGTACTTC
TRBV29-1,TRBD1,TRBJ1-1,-,CSVGTGETNTEAFF,TGCAGCGTGGGGACAGGGGAAACGAACACTGAAGCTTTCTTT
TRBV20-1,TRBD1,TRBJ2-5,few,CSARGQAETQYF,TGCAGTGCTAGGGGACAGGCGGAGACCCAGTACTTC
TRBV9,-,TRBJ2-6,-,CASSVVQGSLSGANVLTF,TGTGCCAGCAGCGTAGTTCAGGGATCCCTCTCTGGGGCCAACGTCCTGACTTTC
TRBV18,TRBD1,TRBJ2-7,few,CASSPLSLGTGHYEQYF,TGTGCCAGCTCACCACTGAGTTTGGGGACAGGGCACTACGAGCAGTACTTC
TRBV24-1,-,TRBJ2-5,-,CATSDTYVETQYF,TGTGCCACCAGTGATACCTACGTGGAGACCCAGTACTTC
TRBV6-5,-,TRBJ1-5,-,CASSRTADSNQPQHF,TGTGCCAGCAGTCGGACAGCAGATAGCAATCAGCCCCAGCATTTT
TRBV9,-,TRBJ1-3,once,CASSEVFGNTIYF,TGTGCCAGCAGCGAGGTCTTTGGAAACACCATATATTTT
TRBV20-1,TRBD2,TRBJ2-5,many,CSARPGLAGNQETQYF,TGCAGTGCTAGGCCTGGACTAGCGGGAAACCAAGAGACCCAGTACTTC
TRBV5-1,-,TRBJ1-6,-,CASSEAVNSPLHF,TGCGCCAGCAGCGAGGCCGTTAATTCACCCCTCCACTTT
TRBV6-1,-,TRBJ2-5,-,CASSEIPGFRIHLETQYF,TGTGCCAGCAGTGAAATACCCGGATTCAGGATCCACCTAGAGACCCAGTACTTC
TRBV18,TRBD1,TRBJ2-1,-,CASSPRSGQGRYEQFF,TGTGCCAGCTCACCCCGGAGCGGACAGGGCCGTTATGAGCAGTTCTTC
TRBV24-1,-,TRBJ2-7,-,CATSDTDGSYEQYF,TGTGCCACCAGTGATACGGACGGGTCCTACGAGCAGTACTTC
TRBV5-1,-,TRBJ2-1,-,CASATAARNEQFF,TGCGCCAGCGCCACTGCCGCCCGAAATGAGCAGTTCTTC
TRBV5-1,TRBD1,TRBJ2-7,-,CASSPTGVAEQYF,TGCGCCAGCAGCCCGACAGGGGTCGCCGAGCAGTACTTC
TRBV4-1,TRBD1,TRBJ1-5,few,CASSLIRGPNQPQHF,TGCGCCAGCAGCCTTATAAGGGGGCCCAATCAGCCCCAGCATTTT
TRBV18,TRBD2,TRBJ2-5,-,CASSPEAGGETQYF,TGTGCCAGCTCACCAGAAGCGGGAGGAGAGACCCAGTACTTC